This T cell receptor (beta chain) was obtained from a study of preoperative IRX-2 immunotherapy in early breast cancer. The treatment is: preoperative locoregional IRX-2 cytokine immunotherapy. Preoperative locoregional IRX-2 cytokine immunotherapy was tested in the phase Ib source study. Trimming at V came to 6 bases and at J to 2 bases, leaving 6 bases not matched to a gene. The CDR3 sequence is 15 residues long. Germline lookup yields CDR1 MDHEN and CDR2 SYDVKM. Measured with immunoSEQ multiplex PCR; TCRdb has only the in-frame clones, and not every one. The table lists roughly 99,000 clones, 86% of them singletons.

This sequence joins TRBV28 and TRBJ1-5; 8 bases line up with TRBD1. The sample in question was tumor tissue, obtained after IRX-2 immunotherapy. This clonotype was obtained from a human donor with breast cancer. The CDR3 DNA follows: TGTGCCAGCAGCGCGACAGGGGTGGGCAATCAGCCCCAGCATTTT. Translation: CASSATGVGNQPQHF.